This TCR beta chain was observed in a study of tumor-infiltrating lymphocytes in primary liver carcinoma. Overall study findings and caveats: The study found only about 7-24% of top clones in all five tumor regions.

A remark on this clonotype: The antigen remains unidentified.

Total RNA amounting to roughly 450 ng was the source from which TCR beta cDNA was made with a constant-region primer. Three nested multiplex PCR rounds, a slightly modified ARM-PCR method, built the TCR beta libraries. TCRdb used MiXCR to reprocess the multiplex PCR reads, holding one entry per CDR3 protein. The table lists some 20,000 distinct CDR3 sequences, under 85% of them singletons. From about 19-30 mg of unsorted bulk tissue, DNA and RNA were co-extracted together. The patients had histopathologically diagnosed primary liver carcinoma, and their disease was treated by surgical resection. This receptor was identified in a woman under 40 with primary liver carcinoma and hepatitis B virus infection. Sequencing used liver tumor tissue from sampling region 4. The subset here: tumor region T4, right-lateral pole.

The CDR3 DNA reads as TGTGCCAGCAGCTTACTTTTAACAAGGTGCAAGTCCCAGCATTTT. Translation gives CASSLLLTRCKSQHF. This chain links TRBV7-8 with TRBJ1-5; D gene unclear. Trimming pared 2 bases from V and 11 bases from J, leaving 19 bases between. Germline V gene sequence: CDR1 SGHVS, CDR2 FQNEAQ. The CDR3 covers 15 residues. Combining the CDR3 with reference TRBV7-8 and TRBJ1-5 gives the whole variable domain GAGVSQSPRYKVAKRGQDVALRCDPISGHVSLFWYQQALGQGPEFLTYFQNEAQLDKSGLPSDRFFAERPEGSVSTLKIQRTQQEDSAVYLCASSLLLTRCKSQHFGDGTRLSIL.